The rows below give T cell receptor beta chains drawn from one sample of a study of blood T cell repertoires in COVID-19. Sequenced by immunoSEQ multiplex PCR; TCRdb stores in-frame clones only, minus some. The table lists approximately 270,000 clones, approximately 85% of them singletons. The sequenced sample was PBMCs or T cells enriched from blood (not recorded which). The source is a woman aged 45-59 years who had recovered from COVID-19. CDR3s include the opening cysteine and the closing phenylalanine or tryptophan. D genes are given only for firm matches. Size values are once, few and many counts, or a class for expanded clones, and some rows have none.

CDR3nt,CDR3aa,abundance,d_gene,j_gene,v_gene
TGTGCCAGCAGCTTAGCGCTAGCGGGGTCCTCCTACGAGCAGTACTTC,CASSLALAGSSYEQYF,-,TRBD2,TRBJ2-7,TRBV7-9
TGTGCCAGCTCACCACTCAAGCGGGAGGGGGAGACCCAGTACTTC,CASSPLKREGETQYF,-,TRBD2,TRBJ2-5,TRBV18
TGTGCCAGCAGCGGCAAGACAGGGGACACGAATACGCAGTATTTT,CASSGKTGDTNTQYF,-,-,TRBJ2-3,TRBV21-1
TGTGCCAGCAGCGGAGTAGGTTGGAGCGATACGCAGTATTTT,CASSGVGWSDTQYF,-,-,TRBJ2-3,TRBV11-2
TGTGCCAGCAGTTTCCTTCGGACAGGGTCTAGCTCCTATAATTCACCCCTCCACTTT,CASSFLRTGSSSYNSPLHF,-,TRBD1,TRBJ1-6,TRBV27
TGTGCCAGCAGCCTCCGGGACAGGGGTGGGTACGAGCAGTACTTC,CASSLRDRGGYEQYF,-,TRBD1,TRBJ2-7,TRBV3-1/TRBV3-2
TGTGCCAGCAGCCTATATCTCGGACAGGGCTCCTACGAGCAGTACTTC,CASSLYLGQGSYEQYF,once,TRBD1,TRBJ2-7,TRBV5-4
TGTGCCACAAGCCATCCTGGACGGGAGAGCACAGATACGCAGTATTTT,CATSHPGRESTDTQYF,once,-,TRBJ2-3,TRBV24-1
TGTGCCAGCAGCCAATTGGACAGGGGGAACACCATATATTTT,CASSQLDRGNTIYF,few,TRBD1,TRBJ1-3,TRBV4-2
TGTGCCACGCCCCGGACAGGGGATGGCGAAAAACTGTTTTTT,CATPRTGDGEKLFF,-,TRBD1,TRBJ1-4,TRBV24-1
TGCAGCGTTGGGACCCGGGACAGTGCTGGGGAGCTGTTTTTT,CSVGTRDSAGELFF,-,TRBD1,TRBJ2-2,TRBV29-1
TGTGCCAGCAGCACGGGACTTAACACCGGGGAGCTGTTTTTT,CASSTGLNTGELFF,-,-,TRBJ2-2,TRBV27
TGTGCCAGCAGTGTCCGGGACAGGGGGGTGGGGCAGTTCTTC,CASSVRDRGVGQFF,-,TRBD1,TRBJ2-1,TRBV27
TGTGCCAGCAGTTTTATGGGAAACACCATATATTTT,CASSFMGNTIYF,-,-,TRBJ1-3,TRBV12-3/TRBV12-4
TGTGCCAGCAGCGCCCAAGGGGAGGGGGGCGAGCAGTTCTTC,CASSAQGEGGEQFF,-,-,TRBJ2-1,TRBV21-1
TGTGCCAGCAGCTTTGGCGGGTTTGGGGGCCTGTTTTTT,CASSFGGFGGLFF,-,-,TRBJ1-4,TRBV7-2